A single sample gave rise to the 28 T cell receptor beta chains below, sequenced in a study of blood T cell repertoires in COVID-19. Assay used: immunoSEQ multiplex PCR; TCRdb lists only in-frame clones, some missing. The table has under 350,000 clones, about 80% seen once. The source material was peripheral blood. Receptors originate from a woman aged 50 to 65 who had recovered from COVID-19.

The V call is TRBV10-3, the J call TRBJ1-5, with 10 nucleotides matching TRBD1. This CDR3 is built from 16 residues. V gave up 0 bases and J gave up 12 bases; unmatched junction bases: 11. Germline CDR1 and CDR2: ENHRY and SYGVKD. CDR3 region: CAISESKGDRGGVQHF. The CDR3 region has the DNA TGTGCCATCAGTGAGTCGAAGGGGGACAGGGGAGGGGTCCAGCATTTT.

The chain has TRBV7-2 and TRBJ2-1; a weak D match, TRBD2 (5 bases). Germline V CDR1 and CDR2: SGHTA, FQGNSA. The CDR3 is 14 residues long. The V end lost 5 bases, the J end lost 3 bases, and 11 bases lay between the germline ends. The CDR3 DNA is TGTGCCAGCAGCCCCACCACTAGCTACAATGAGCAGTTCTTC. Translating gives CASSPTTSYNEQFF.

V usage is TRBV7-6 and J usage is TRBJ2-3, with 7 bases identical to TRBD2. Trimming cost V 3 bases and J 3 bases; bases outside gene matches: 9. The CDR3 is 16 residues long. Germline V gene data show CDR1 as SGHVS and CDR2 as FNYEAQ. The CDR3, as DNA: TGTGCCAGCAGCTTGTTAACGGGAGGCGGAACAGATACGCAGTATTTT. It specifies CASSLLTGGGTDTQYF.

This chain links TRBV28 with TRBJ1-4, with 8 positions matching TRBD1. There are 15 residues in the CDR3. Looked up from germline, CDR1 is MDHEN and CDR2 is SYDVKM. The trim removed 5 bases at V and 3 bases at J, leaving 5 bases unmatched. Here the CDR3 DNA reads TGTGCCAGCAGTCAGGACAGGGCGGCTAATGAAAAACTGTTTTTT. Protein sequence: CASSQDRAANEKLFF.

The genes are TRBV9 and TRBJ1-5; D might be TRBD1 (6 bases). The germline V and J ends were trimmed by 3 bases and 1 base, with 17 bases remaining between them. This CDR3 is 17 amino acids long. Germline CDR1 and CDR2: SGDLS and YYNGEE. The CDR3 loop is CASSAIGQSISNQPQHF. As DNA, the CDR3 is TGTGCCAGCAGCGCAATAGGACAGTCCATAAGCAATCAGCCCCAGCATTTT.

The chain joins TRBV19 to TRBJ2-1, with D perhaps matching TRBD2 (5 bases). Per germline, CDR1 LNHDA and CDR2 SQIVND (reference sequence). V was pared by 5 bases and J by 7 bases, with 12 bases between. This CDR3 region has 13 residues. CDR3 in DNA: TGTGCCAGTAGTTGGGCGGGCCGGAATGAGCAGTTCTTC. As protein: CASSWAGRNEQFF.

The chain couples TRBV29-1 to TRBJ2-3; a possible D gene is TRBD2 (5 bases). The CDR3 is 12 residues long. Germline V gene lookup returns CDR1 SQVTM and CDR2 ANQGSEA. Trimming pared 6 bases from V and 5 bases from J, leaving 12 bases between. This CDR3 reads CSVASPGDTQYF. The DNA of the CDR3 is TGCAGCGTAGCTAGCCCAGGAGATACGCAGTATTTT.

This chain connects TRBV5-8 to TRBJ2-5; 9 nucleotides agree with TRBD2. This CDR3 contains 16 residues. V was clipped by 7 bases and J by 5 bases; unmatched bases: 15. CDR1 and CDR2 from the germline V gene are SGHTS and YDEGEE. CDR3 sequence (DNA): TGTGCCAGCGTCCCAGGGAGGGCTAGCGGGATTGAGACCCAGTACTTC. Its protein is CASVPGRASGIETQYF. Full variable domain (remainder filled in from reference TRBV5-8 and TRBJ2-5): EAGVTQSPTHLIKTRGQQATLRCSPISGHTSVYWYQQALGLGLQFLLWYDEGEERNRGNFPPRFSGRQFPNYSSELNVNALELEDSALYLCASVPGRASGIETQYFGPGTRLLVL.

This chain uses TRBV7-3 with TRBJ2-1; TRBD2 aligns across 10 bases. V trimming: 6 bases; J trimming: 5 bases; junction bases outside the gene matches: 10. In germline, CDR1 is SGHTA, CDR2 FQGTGA. The CDR3 loop spans 16 amino acids. Here the CDR3 reads CASRGEAGGPDNEQFF. In DNA form, the CDR3 reads TGTGCCAGCAGAGGAGAAGCGGGAGGGCCCGACAATGAGCAGTTCTTC.

The chain uses TRBV12-3 or TRBV12-4 and TRBJ2-1; weak D call: TRBD2 (5 bases). V dropped 6 bases and J dropped 12 bases, with 12 bases sitting between them. CDR3 size: 11 residues. The CDR3: CASSGRGRQFF. CDR3 DNA sequence: TGTGCCAGCAGCGGCCGAGGGCGGCAGTTCTTC.

The V call is TRBV7-2, the J call TRBJ2-7; D gene ambiguous. Trimming took 3 bases from V and 6 from J, leaving 15 bases between them. This CDR3 is built from 14 residues. Germline loops: CDR1 SGHTA, CDR2 FQGNSA. The CDR3 loop reads CASSLRGTPREQYF. The CDR3 nucleotides are TGTGCCAGCAGCTTGCGAGGCACCCCCCGCGAGCAGTACTTC.

This sequence joins TRBV11-2 and TRBJ2-2, with unresolved D. The CDR3 spans 15 residues. V gave up 5 bases and J gave up 3 bases, with 13 bases separating them. The germline CDR1 and CDR2 sequences are SGHAT and FQNNGV. The chain's CDR3 is CASSLIRRDTGELFF. CDR3 sequence (DNA): TGTGCCAGCAGCCTAATTCGACGGGACACCGGGGAGCTGTTTTTT.

This chain connects TRBV5-1 to TRBJ2-6, with D possibly matching TRBD1 (6 bases). Per the germline V gene, CDR1 is SGHRS and CDR2 is YFSETQ. Trimming took 3 bases from V and 0 from J, leaving 16 bases between them. The CDR3 has 18 residues. Written as DNA, the CDR3 is TGCGCCAGCAGCTCGACAGGTAGATACGTCTCTGGGGCCAACGTCCTGACTTTC. It yields the protein CASSSTGRYVSGANVLTF.

The V and J genes are TRBV5-5 and TRBJ2-5, with D perhaps TRBD1 (6 bases). The CDR3 totals 15 residues. Per germline, CDR1 SGHKS and CDR2 YYEKEE (reference sequence). V gave up 1 base and J gave up 5 bases, with 15 bases separating them. CDR3 protein: CASSLRVYQGETQYF. CDR3 coding DNA: TGTGCCAGCAGCTTGCGAGTATATCAGGGGGAGACCCAGTACTTC. The entire variable domain, with the rest obtained from reference TRBV5-5 and TRBJ2-5, is as follows: DAGVTQSPTHLIKTRGQQVTLRCSPISGHKSVSWYQQVLGQGPQFIFQYYEKEERGRGNFPDRFSARQFPNYSSELNVNALLLGDSALYLCASSLRVYQGETQYFGPGTRLLVL.

CDR3 sequence reads: CASSLGLAASTDTQYF. DNA for the CDR3: TGTGCCAGCAGCCTAGGACTAGCGGCTAGCACAGATACGCAGTATTTT. This chain links TRBV14 with TRBJ2-3, with 10 nucleotides matching TRBD2. Trimming removed 4 bases from V and 0 bases from J; junction bases left unmatched: 4. The germline V gene encodes CDR1 SGHDN and CDR2 FVKESK. This CDR3 region has 16 residues.

This clone was counted once. The CDR3 DNA reads as TGTGCCAGCAGCACCGGGACAGCAAGCTCCTACGAGCAGTACTTC. It is translated as CASSTGTASSYEQYF. The J gene is TRBJ2-7, the V gene TRBV28, with 7 positions matching TRBD1. CDR1 is MDHEN and CDR2 is SYDVKM in the germline V gene. Losses at the gene ends were 6 bases for V and 0 bases for J; bases not matched to a gene: 8. The CDR3 loop spans 15 amino acids.

The V call is TRBV6-1, the J call TRBJ2-7; no clear D. The CDR3 is made up of 12 amino acids. Trimming stripped 2 bases from V and 3 bases from J, with 5 bases between. Germline lookup yields CDR1 MNHNS and CDR2 SASEGT. CDR3 DNA: TGTGCCAGCAGTGAATCTAGCTACGAGCAGTACTTC. It translates to CASSESSYEQYF.

The chain joins TRBV21-1 to TRBJ2-5; the table's TRBD1 call for D was not verified on the DNA. TRBV21-1 has pseudogene status. This CDR3 comprises 18 residues. As DNA, the CDR3 is TGTGCCAGCAGCTTCCCCGGTAGGGGCAGGCACATTCAAGAGACCCAGTACTTC. It yields the protein CASSFPGRGRHIQETQYF.

This chain links TRBV27 with TRBJ2-7; 14 bases align to TRBD2. This CDR3 spans 15 amino acids. Germline CDR1 and CDR2: MNHEY and SMNVEV (reference sequence). V was pared by 5 bases and J by 7 bases, with 7 bases of the junction left unmatched. CDR3 in amino acids: CASSGGTSGRREQYF. In nucleotides, the CDR3 is TGTGCCAGCAGTGGGGGGACTAGCGGGAGAAGGGAGCAGTACTTC.

The V call is TRBV3-1 (or the pseudogene TRBV3-2), the J call TRBJ2-4; TRBD2 matches at 11 bases. Germline CDR1 LGHDT, CDR2 YNNKEL (reference sequence). J gave up 8 bases and V 4 bases, and 7 bases lay outside the gene matches. The CDR3 has 15 residues. The chain's CDR3 is CASSLAGGSRDIQYF. CDR3 DNA: TGTGCCAGCAGCCTAGCGGGGGGGTCTCGGGACATTCAGTACTTC.

The V gene is TRBV19, the J gene TRBJ2-7, with 10 bases aligning to TRBD2. This CDR3 is built from 14 residues. The germline CDR1 and CDR2 sequences are LNHDA and SQIVND (reference sequence). Trimming took 2 bases from V and 3 from J; bases not matched to a gene: 1. The CDR3 loop is CASSILAGDYEQYF. The CDR3 nucleotides read TGTGCCAGTAGTATACTAGCGGGGGACTACGAGCAGTACTTC.

The V gene is TRBV6-5, the J gene TRBJ2-7; D ambiguous. The CDR3 has 13 residues. Per germline, CDR1 MNHEY and CDR2 SVGAGI. The germline V and J ends were trimmed by 0 bases and 2 bases, with 5 bases remaining between them. The CDR3 sequence: CASSYSRAYEQYF. As DNA, the CDR3 is TGTGCCAGCAGTTACTCTCGAGCCTACGAGCAGTACTTC.

This chain joins TRBV4-2 and TRBJ2-7, with D maybe TRBD1 (6 bases). The V end lost 4 bases, the J end lost 2 bases, and 30 bases lay between the germline ends. Germline V lookup: CDR1 LGHNA, CDR2 YNFKEQ. The CDR3 runs 20 residues. The chain's CDR3 is CASSLRVDTGGQPEAYEQYF. The CDR3 coding sequence is TGTGCCAGCAGCCTACGAGTGGACACTGGGGGACAACCTGAAGCCTACGAGCAGTACTTC.

The chain combines TRBV20-1 with TRBJ2-5; D unresolved. CDR1 is DFQATT, CDR2 SNEGSKA, per germline (reference sequence). CDR3 length: 11 amino acids. Trimming cost V 0 bases and J 9 bases, with 8 bases left between them. As DNA, the CDR3 is TGCAGTGCTAGAGATCACTTCGCCCAGTACTTC. This encodes CSARDHFAQYF.

This clone was observed a single time. The chain has TRBV27 and TRBJ1-4, with D maybe TRBD1 (5 bases). CDR1 is MNHEY and CDR2 is SMNVEV in the germline V gene (reference sequence). Trimming took off 5 bases at V and 8 bases at J, with 12 bases between the two ends. The CDR3 is 13 residues long. CDR3 in amino acids: CASSRDLTEKLFF. The DNA for the CDR3 is TGTGCCAGCAGTCGGGACTTAACCGAAAAACTGTTTTTT.

The chain uses TRBV9 and TRBJ2-7, with a tentative D call TRBD1 (6 bases). The V gene lost 4 bases and the J gene lost 1 base, with 18 bases spanning the gap. CDR1 is SGDLS and CDR2 is YYNGEE in the germline V gene. CDR3 length: 16 amino acids. The CDR3 DNA is TGTGCCAGCAGCCCCCTCCCAGGGGTGGGGTCCTACGAGCAGTACTTC. Translation gives CASSPLPGVGSYEQYF. Complete variable domain (other parts from reference TRBV9 and TRBJ2-7): DSGVTQTPKHLITATGQRVTLRCSPRSGDLSVYWYQQSLDQGLQFLIQYYNGEERAKGNILERFSAQQFPDLHSELNLSSLELGDSALYFCASSPLPGVGSYEQYFGPGTRLTVT.

The rearrangement joins TRBV11-3 to TRBJ2-2; 7 bases are shared with TRBD1. In germline, CDR1 is SGHNT, CDR2 YENEEA. With 5 bases clipped from V and 5 bases from J, the junction kept 11 bases outside the gene matches. This CDR3 is built from 16 residues. CDR3 residues: CASSSVHRGRTGELFF. The CDR3 DNA reads as TGTGCCAGCAGCAGCGTACACAGGGGCCGAACCGGGGAGCTGTTTTTT.

CDR3 in DNA: TGTGCCAGCACCCCAAGGGGGGGCCGGGGTCAGCCCCAGCATTTT. Its protein is CASTPRGGRGQPQHF. The chain joins TRBV28 to TRBJ1-5; D is perhaps TRBD1 (6 bases). Looked up from germline, CDR1 is MDHEN and CDR2 is SYDVKM. The V end was cut by 7 bases, the J end by 6 bases, with 19 bases between. The CDR3 runs 15 residues.